These T cell receptor beta chains were read from a single sample in a study of cytomegalovirus exposure and HLA in healthy donors. Method: immunoSEQ multiplex PCR; TCRdb's copy keeps in-frame clones and lacks some. The sample records 55,000 to 65,000 clones, 89% being singletons. Sequences were obtained from PBMCs. Receptors were obtained from a man aged 25-45 years in good health and CMV-seropositive. Both conserved end residues are part of each CDR3. The D gene is left open where the match is weak.

V gene: TRBV27
D gene: .
J gene: TRBJ2-2
CDR3 DNA: TGTGCCAGCAGTTTGCTCGGACTCACCGGGGAGCTGTTTTTT
CDR3 protein: CASSLLGLTGELFF

V gene: TRBV29-1
D gene: .
J gene: TRBJ2-5
CDR3 DNA: TGCAGCGTTGCCGAAGAGACCCAGTACTTC
CDR3 protein: CSVAEETQYF

V gene: TRBV5-4
D gene: TRBD1
J gene: TRBJ1-2
CDR3 DNA: TGTGCCAGCAGCGACAGGGGGATTAATACTAACTATGGCTACACCTTC
CDR3 protein: CASSDRGINTNYGYTF

V gene: TRBV29-1
D gene: TRBD2
J gene: TRBJ2-5
CDR3 DNA: TGCAGCGTTGAAGGGACTAGCGGGTGGTACCAAGAGACCCAGTACTTC
CDR3 protein: CSVEGTSGWYQETQYF

V gene: TRBV6-5
D gene: TRBD2
J gene: TRBJ2-7
CDR3 DNA: TGTGCCAGCAGGCTAGCGGGGCAACTCTCCTACGAGCAGTACTTC
CDR3 protein: CASRLAGQLSYEQYF

V gene: TRBV19
D gene: TRBD1
J gene: TRBJ2-1
CDR3 DNA: TGTGCCAGTAGTAGGCAGGGGGCAGAGATGGATGAGCAGTTCTTC
CDR3 protein: CASSRQGAEMDEQFF

V gene: TRBV19
D gene: .
J gene: TRBJ1-4
CDR3 DNA: TGTGCCAGTAGTGCAGGGGAGAGGGAAAAACTGTTTTTT
CDR3 protein: CASSAGEREKLFF

V gene: TRBV15
D gene: TRBD1
J gene: TRBJ2-7
CDR3 DNA: TGTGCCACCAGCAGAGATTTTTATAGGGGGCTGACGGGCGAGCAGTACTTC
CDR3 protein: CATSRDFYRGLTGEQYF

V gene: TRBV19
D gene: .
J gene: TRBJ2-2
CDR3 DNA: TGTGCCAGTAGTATAAACAGGGAGATCGGGGAGCTGTTTTTT
CDR3 protein: CASSINREIGELFF

V gene: TRBV15
D gene: .
J gene: TRBJ2-5
CDR3 DNA: TGTGCCACCAGCAGAGAACAAACACAGCAGCTGCTTCAAGAGACCCAGTACTTC
CDR3 protein: CATSREQTQQLLQETQYF

V gene: TRBV7-9
D gene: TRBD2
J gene: TRBJ2-5
CDR3 DNA: TGTGCCAGCAGCCCACTAGCGATAGAGACCCAGTACTTC
CDR3 protein: CASSPLAIETQYF

V gene: TRBV6-1
D gene: .
J gene: TRBJ1-1
CDR3 DNA: TGTGCCAGCAGACTACAGGGGAACACTGAAGCTTTCTTT
CDR3 protein: CASRLQGNTEAFF

V gene: TRBV29-1
D gene: .
J gene: TRBJ1-2
CDR3 DNA: TGCAGCGTTGATCTGGAGGGCTACACCTTC
CDR3 protein: CSVDLEGYTF

V gene: TRBV28
D gene: TRBD2
J gene: TRBJ2-3
CDR3 DNA: TGTGCCAGCAGCCTCAGCGGGAGTTACACAGATACGCAGTATTTT
CDR3 protein: CASSLSGSYTDTQYF

V gene: TRBV5-1
D gene: TRBD2
J gene: TRBJ2-3
CDR3 DNA: TGCGCCAGCAGCTTGCTAGCGGGCACAGATACGCAGTATTTT
CDR3 protein: CASSLLAGTDTQYF